A selection of T cell receptor beta chains follows, all from one sample in a study of identical twins. TCRdb processed the 5' RACE reads anew with MiXCR; each CDR3 protein has one entry. Of about 530,000 distinct CDR3 sequences in the sample, approximately 16% were seen once. The sample also formed part of further work on yellow fever vaccine responses in identical twins.

The specimen sequenced was CD4+ T cells sorted from blood. Receptors were obtained from a woman aged 18-29 years in good health. Both conserved end residues are part of each CDR3. D genes are given only for firm matches. Some rows have no size entry. The others give once, few or many, or a class for an expanded clone.

j_gene,d_gene,abundance,v_gene,CDR3aa,CDR3nt
TRBJ2-5,TRBD1,few,TRBV10-3,CAIRLGTGQETQYF,TGTGCCATCAGGCTCGGGACAGGGCAAGAGACCCAGTACTTC
TRBJ1-2,TRBD1,NA,TRBV29-1,CSVRTGGSYGYTF,TGCAGCGTCAGGACAGGGGGTAGCTATGGCTACACCTTC
TRBJ1-4,TRBD1,few,TRBV20-1,CSASRPGGWGEKLFF,TGCAGTGCTAGCCGCCCAGGGGGATGGGGTGAAAAACTGTTTTTT
TRBJ2-1,TRBD2,few,TRBV6-5,CASSYSSGGISYNEQFF,TGTGCCAGCAGTTACTCAAGCGGGGGAATCTCCTACAATGAGCAGTTCTTC
TRBJ2-5,NA,NA,TRBV24-1,CATSDLQGAKETQYF,TGTGCCACCAGTGATTTGCAAGGGGCTAAAGAGACCCAGTACTTC
TRBJ2-5,TRBD2,few,TRBV7-9,CASSLIAGGQIQETQYF,TGTGCCAGCAGCCTAATAGCGGGAGGACAAATTCAAGAGACCCAGTACTTC
TRBJ1-1,NA,NA,TRBV20-1,CSARKQANTEAFF,TGCAGTGCTAGGAAACAGGCGAACACTGAAGCTTTCTTT
TRBJ2-2,NA,few,TRBV6-1,CASSDFPPGELFF,TGTGCCAGCAGTGACTTCCCCCCCGGGGAGCTGTTTTTT
TRBJ2-7,NA,many,TRBV12-3/TRBV12-4,CASSLDVSSSYEQYF,TGTGCCAGCAGTTTAGACGTCTCGAGCTCCTACGAGCAGTACTTC
TRBJ2-1,TRBD2,few,TRBV18,CASSPRSSGRSSSYNEQFF,TGTGCCAGCTCACCACGGTCTAGCGGGAGGTCAAGCTCCTACAATGAGCAGTTCTTC
TRBJ1-2,NA,NA,TRBV20-1,CSARAAESGVYGYTF,TGCAGTGCTAGGGCCGCGGAGTCAGGGGTCTATGGCTACACCTTC
TRBJ2-1,TRBD1,few,TRBV29-1,CSVVPGQGPNEQFF,TGCAGCGTCGTTCCGGGACAGGGTCCCAATGAGCAGTTCTTC
TRBJ2-1,TRBD2,NA,TRBV2,CASSEHLAGAYNEQFF,TGTGCCAGCAGTGAACACCTAGCGGGGGCTTACAATGAGCAGTTCTTC
TRBJ2-5,NA,NA,TRBV6-5,CASSYGQGGSETQYF,TGTGCCAGCAGTTACGGCCAGGGGGGGAGCGAGACCCAGTACTTC
TRBJ1-3,TRBD1,few,TRBV18,CASSPGTGGSGNTIYF,TGTGCCAGCTCACCCGGGACAGGCGGCTCTGGAAACACCATATATTTT
TRBJ2-5,TRBD2,NA,TRBV20-1,CSAIGGRASGETQYF,TGCAGTGCTATAGGCGGGAGGGCCTCGGGGGAGACCCAGTACTTC
TRBJ2-3,TRBD2,many,TRBV6-1,CASRRLAGGTDTQYF,TGTGCCAGCAGAAGACTAGCGGGGGGCACAGATACGCAGTATTTT
TRBJ1-1,NA,few,TRBV7-9,CASSLGGGRQMNTEAFF,TGTGCCAGCAGCTTAGGTGGTGGCAGACAAATGAACACTGAAGCTTTCTTT
TRBJ2-3,TRBD2,many,TRBV24-1,CATSDFRGDHTDTQYF,TGTGCCACCAGTGATTTTCGGGGGGACCACACAGATACGCAGTATTTT
TRBJ2-7,NA,NA,TRBV10-1,CASSESGRGEQYF,TGCGCCAGCAGTGAGTCAGGTCGTGGGGAGCAGTACTTC
TRBJ1-5,NA,NA,TRBV20-1,CSARPELLNQPQHF,TGCAGTGCTAGACCTGAATTGTTAAATCAGCCCCAGCATTTT
TRBJ2-1,NA,many,TRBV12-3/TRBV12-4,CASSVKGPNEQFF,TGTGCCAGCAGTGTCAAGGGCCCGAATGAGCAGTTCTTC
TRBJ1-3,TRBD1,NA,TRBV6-1,CASGPGTGERNTIYF,TGTGCCAGCGGACCCGGGACAGGGGAAAGAAACACCATATATTTT
TRBJ2-1,TRBD2,few,TRBV10-3,CAISESKDAGGKDEQFF,TGTGCCATCAGTGAGTCGAAGGATGCGGGGGGGAAGGATGAGCAGTTCTTC